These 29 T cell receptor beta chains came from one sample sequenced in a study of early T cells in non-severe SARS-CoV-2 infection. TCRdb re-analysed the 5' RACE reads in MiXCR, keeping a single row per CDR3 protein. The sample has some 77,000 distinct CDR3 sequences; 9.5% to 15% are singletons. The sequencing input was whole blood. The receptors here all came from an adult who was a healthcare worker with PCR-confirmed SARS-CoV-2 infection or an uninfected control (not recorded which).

DNA of the CDR3: TGCGCCAGCAGTGAACTGCCGGGACTAGCCGATGGAAAGCAGTTCTTC. As protein: CASSELPGLADGKQFF. The rearrangement links TRBV10-2 to TRBJ2-1, with TRBD2 identical over 9 bases. The J segment lost 11 bases and the V segment lost 3 bases, leaving 14 bases of the junction unmatched. Looked up from germline, CDR1 is WSHSY and CDR2 is SAAADI. The CDR3 totals 16 residues.

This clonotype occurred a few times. For the CDR3, the DNA is TGTGCCAGCTCAAAAAGGACATCTAATTCACCCCTCCACTTT. Its translation: CASSKRTSNSPLHF. The rearrangement links TRBV6-1 to TRBJ1-6, with D perhaps TRBD1 (5 bases). The length of the CDR3 is 14 residues. Germline assignment: CDR1 MNHNS and CDR2 SASEGT. Trimming removed 8 bases at V and 6 bases at J, with 14 bases between.

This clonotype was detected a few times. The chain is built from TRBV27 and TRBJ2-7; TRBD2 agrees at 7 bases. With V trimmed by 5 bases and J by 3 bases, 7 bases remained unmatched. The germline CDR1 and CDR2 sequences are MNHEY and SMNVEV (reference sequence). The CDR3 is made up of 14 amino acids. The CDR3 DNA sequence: TGTGCCAGCAGTCTTCGACTAGCAGACTACGAGCAGTACTTC. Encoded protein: CASSLRLADYEQYF.

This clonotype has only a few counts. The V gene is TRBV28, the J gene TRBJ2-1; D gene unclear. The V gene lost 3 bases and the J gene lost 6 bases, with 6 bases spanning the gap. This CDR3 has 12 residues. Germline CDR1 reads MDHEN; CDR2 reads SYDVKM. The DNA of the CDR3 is TGTGCCAGCAGTTTGACCTCCAATGAGCAGTTCTTC. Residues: CASSLTSNEQFF.

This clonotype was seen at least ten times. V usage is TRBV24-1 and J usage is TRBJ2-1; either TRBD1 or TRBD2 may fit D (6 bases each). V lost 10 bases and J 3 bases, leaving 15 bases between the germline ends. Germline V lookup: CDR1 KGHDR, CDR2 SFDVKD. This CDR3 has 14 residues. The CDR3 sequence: CATSMKGGYNEQFF. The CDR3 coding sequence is TGTGCCACTTCCATGAAGGGGGGCTACAATGAGCAGTTCTTC.

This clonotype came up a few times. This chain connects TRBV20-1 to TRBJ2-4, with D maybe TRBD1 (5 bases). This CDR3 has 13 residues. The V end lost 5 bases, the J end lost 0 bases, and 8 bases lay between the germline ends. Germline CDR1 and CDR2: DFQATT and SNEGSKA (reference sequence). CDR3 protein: CSAPDIAKNIQYF. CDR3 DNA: TGCAGTGCTCCGGACATAGCCAAAAACATTCAGTACTTC.

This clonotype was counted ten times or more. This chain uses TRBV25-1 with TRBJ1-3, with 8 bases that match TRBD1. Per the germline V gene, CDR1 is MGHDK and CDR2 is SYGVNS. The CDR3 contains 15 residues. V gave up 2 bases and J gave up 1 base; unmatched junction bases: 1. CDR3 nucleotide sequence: TGTGCCAGCAGTGAACAGGGGGCTTCTGGAAACACCATATATTTT. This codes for CASSEQGASGNTIYF.

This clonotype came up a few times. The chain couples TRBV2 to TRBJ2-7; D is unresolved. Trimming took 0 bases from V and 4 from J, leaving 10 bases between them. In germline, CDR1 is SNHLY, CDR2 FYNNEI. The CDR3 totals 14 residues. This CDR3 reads CASSEALRLYEQYF. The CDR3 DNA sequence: TGTGCCAGCAGTGAAGCGCTTAGGCTATACGAGCAGTACTTC.

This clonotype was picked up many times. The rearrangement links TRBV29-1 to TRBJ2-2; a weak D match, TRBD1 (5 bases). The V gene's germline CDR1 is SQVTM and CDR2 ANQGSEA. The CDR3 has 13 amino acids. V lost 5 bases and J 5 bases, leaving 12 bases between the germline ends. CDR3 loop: CSVIRTFTGELFF. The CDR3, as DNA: TGCAGCGTTATCAGGACATTTACCGGGGAGCTGTTTTTT.

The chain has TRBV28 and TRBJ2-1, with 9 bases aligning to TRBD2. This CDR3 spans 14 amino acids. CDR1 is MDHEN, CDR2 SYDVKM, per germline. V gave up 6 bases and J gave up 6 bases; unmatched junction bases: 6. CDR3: CASSPGTSINEQFF. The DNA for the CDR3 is TGTGCCAGCAGCCCTGGGACTAGCATCAATGAGCAGTTCTTC. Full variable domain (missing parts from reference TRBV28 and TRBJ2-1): DVKVTQSSRYLVKRTGEKVFLECVQDMDHENMFWYRQDPGLGLRLIYFSYDVKMKEKGDIPEGYSVSREKKERFSLILESASTNQTSMYLCASSPGTSINEQFFGPGTRLTVL.

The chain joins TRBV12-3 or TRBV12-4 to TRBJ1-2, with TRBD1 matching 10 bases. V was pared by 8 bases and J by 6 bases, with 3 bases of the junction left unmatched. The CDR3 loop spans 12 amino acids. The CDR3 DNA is TGTGCCAGCGGGACAGGGGCACATGGCTACACCTTC. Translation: CASGTGAHGYTF.

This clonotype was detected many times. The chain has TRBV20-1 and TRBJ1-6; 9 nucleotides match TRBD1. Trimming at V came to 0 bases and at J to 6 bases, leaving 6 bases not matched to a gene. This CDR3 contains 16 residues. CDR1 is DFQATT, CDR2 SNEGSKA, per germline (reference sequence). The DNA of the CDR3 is TGCAGTGCTAGAGACAGGGGACAGGGCCCTAATTCACCCCTCCACTTT. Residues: CSARDRGQGPNSPLHF.

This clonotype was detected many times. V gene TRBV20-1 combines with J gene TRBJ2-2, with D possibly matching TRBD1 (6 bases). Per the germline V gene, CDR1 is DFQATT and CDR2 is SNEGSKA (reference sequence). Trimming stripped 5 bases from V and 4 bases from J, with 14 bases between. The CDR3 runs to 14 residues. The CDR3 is CSASKDRATGELFF. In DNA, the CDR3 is TGCAGTGCTTCCAAGGACAGAGCCACCGGGGAGCTGTTTTTT.

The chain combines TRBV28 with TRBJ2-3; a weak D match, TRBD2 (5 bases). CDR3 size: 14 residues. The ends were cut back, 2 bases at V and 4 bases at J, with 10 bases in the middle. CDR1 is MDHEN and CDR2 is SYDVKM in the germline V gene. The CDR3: CASSLGLASDTQYF. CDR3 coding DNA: TGTGCCAGCAGTTTAGGGCTAGCATCAGATACGCAGTATTTT.

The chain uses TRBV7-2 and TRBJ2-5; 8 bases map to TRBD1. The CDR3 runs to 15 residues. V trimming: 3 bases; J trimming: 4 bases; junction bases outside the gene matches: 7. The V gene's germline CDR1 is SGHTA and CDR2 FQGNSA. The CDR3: CASSFTGGAAETQYF. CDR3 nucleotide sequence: TGTGCCAGCAGCTTTACAGGGGGAGCGGCAGAGACCCAGTACTTC.

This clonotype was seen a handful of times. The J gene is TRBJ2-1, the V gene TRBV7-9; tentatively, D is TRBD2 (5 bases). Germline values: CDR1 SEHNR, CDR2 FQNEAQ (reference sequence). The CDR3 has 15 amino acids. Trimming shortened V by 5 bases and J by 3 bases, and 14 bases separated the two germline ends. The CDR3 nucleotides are TGTGCCAGCAGCGACGGACTGGAATTCTACAATGAGCAGTTCTTC. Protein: CASSDGLEFYNEQFF.

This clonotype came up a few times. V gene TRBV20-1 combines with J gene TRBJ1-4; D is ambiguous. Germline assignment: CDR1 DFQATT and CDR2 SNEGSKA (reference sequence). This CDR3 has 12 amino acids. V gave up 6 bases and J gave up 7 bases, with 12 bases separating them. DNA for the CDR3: TGCAGTGCCAGAAGAGCAGGTGAAAAACTGTTTTTT. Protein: CSARRAGEKLFF.

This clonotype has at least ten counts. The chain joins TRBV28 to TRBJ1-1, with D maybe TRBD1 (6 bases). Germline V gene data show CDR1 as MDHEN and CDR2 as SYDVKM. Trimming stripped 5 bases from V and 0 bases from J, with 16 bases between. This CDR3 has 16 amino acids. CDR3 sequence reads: CASSPNRGGLNTEAFF. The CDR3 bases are TGTGCCAGCAGTCCTAACCGTGGGGGGCTGAACACTGAAGCTTTCTTT. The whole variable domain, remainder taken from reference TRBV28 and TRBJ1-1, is DVKVTQSSRYLVKRTGEKVFLECVQDMDHENMFWYRQDPGLGLRLIYFSYDVKMKEKGDIPEGYSVSREKKERFSLILESASTNQTSMYLCASSPNRGGLNTEAFFGQGTRLTVV.

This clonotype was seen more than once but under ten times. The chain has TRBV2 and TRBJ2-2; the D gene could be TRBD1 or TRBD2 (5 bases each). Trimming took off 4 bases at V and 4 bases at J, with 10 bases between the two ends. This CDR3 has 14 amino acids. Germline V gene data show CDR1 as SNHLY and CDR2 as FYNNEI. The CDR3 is CASSGGYSTGELFF. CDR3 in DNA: TGTGCCAGCAGTGGGGGGTATAGCACCGGGGAGCTGTTTTTT. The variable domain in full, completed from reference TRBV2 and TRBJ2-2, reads EPEVTQTPSHQVTQMGQEVILRCVPISNHLYFYWYRQILGQKVEFLVSFYNNEISEKSEIFDDQFSVERPDGSNFTLKIRSTKLEDSAMYFCASSGGYSTGELFFGEGSRLTVL.

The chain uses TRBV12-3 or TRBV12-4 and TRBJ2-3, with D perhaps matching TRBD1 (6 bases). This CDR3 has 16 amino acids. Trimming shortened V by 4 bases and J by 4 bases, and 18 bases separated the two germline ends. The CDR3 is CASSSSPGVLADTQYF. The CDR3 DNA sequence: TGTGCCAGCAGTTCATCACCAGGGGTTCTCGCAGATACGCAGTATTTT.

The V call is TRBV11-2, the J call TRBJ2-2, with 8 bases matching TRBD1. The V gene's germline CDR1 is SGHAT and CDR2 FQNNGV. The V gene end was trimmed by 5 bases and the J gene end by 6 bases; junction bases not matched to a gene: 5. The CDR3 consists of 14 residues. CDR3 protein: CASSLDRVAGELFF. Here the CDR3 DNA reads TGTGCCAGCAGCCTGGACAGGGTCGCCGGGGAGCTGTTTTTT.

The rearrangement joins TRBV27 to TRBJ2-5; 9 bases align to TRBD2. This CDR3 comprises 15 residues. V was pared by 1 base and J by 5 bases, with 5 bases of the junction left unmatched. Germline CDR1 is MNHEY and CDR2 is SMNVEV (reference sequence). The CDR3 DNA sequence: TGTGCCAGCAGTTTATACCCTAGCGGGGTGGAGACCCAGTACTTC. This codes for CASSLYPSGVETQYF.

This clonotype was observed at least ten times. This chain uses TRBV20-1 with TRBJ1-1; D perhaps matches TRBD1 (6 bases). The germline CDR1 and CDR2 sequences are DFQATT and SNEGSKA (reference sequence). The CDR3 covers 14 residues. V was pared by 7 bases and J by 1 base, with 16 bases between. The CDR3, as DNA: TGCAGTGTTCGCCTCCAGGGGAGGAACACTGAAGCTTTCTTT. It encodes CSVRLQGRNTEAFF.

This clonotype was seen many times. The CDR3 coding sequence is TGCAGCGTTGGGCAGGGGGATGGCTACACCTTC. Its translation: CSVGQGDGYTF. The V gene is TRBV29-1, the J gene TRBJ1-2; 7 bases are shared with TRBD1. After removal of 4 bases from V and 6 bases from J, the junction contained 2 bases not matched to a gene. The CDR3 extends over 11 amino acids. CDR1 SQVTM and CDR2 ANQGSEA come from the germline V gene.

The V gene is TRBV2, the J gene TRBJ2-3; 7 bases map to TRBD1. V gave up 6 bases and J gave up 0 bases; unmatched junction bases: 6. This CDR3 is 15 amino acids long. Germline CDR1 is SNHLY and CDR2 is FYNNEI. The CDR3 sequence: CASRVYRGSTDTQYF. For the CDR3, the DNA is TGTGCCAGCAGGGTATACAGGGGTAGCACAGATACGCAGTATTTT.

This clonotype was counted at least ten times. CDR3 nucleotides: TGCAGCGTTGATCCCTACAATGAGCAGTTCTTC. Translated, it gives CSVDPYNEQFF. V gene TRBV29-1 combines with J gene TRBJ2-1; unclear D gene. The CDR3 spans 11 residues. Looked up from germline, CDR1 is SQVTM and CDR2 is ANQGSEA. Trimming took 3 bases from V and 2 from J, leaving 2 bases between them.

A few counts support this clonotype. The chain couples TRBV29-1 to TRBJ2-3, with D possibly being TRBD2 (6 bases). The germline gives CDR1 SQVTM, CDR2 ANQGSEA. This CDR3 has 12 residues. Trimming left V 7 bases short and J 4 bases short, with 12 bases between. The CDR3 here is CSATTSPDTQYF. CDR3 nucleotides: TGCAGCGCAACGACTAGTCCAGATACGCAGTATTTT.

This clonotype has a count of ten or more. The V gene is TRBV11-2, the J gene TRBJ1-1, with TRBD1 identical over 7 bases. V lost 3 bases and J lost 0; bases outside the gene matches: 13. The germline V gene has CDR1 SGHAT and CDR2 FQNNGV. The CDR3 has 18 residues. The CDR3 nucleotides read TGTGCCAGCAGCTTGAAGCAAGGGGGCCTCCCTATGAACACTGAAGCTTTCTTT. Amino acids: CASSLKQGGLPMNTEAFF.

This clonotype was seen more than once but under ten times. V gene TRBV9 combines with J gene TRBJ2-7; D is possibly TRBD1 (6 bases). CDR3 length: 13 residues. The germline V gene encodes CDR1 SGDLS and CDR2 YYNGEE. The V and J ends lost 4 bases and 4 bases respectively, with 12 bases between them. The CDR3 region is CASSPQTGYEQYF. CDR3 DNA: TGTGCCAGCAGCCCACAGACAGGTTACGAGCAGTACTTC. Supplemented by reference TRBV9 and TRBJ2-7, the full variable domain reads DSGVTQTPKHLITATGQRVTLRCSPRSGDLSVYWYQQSLDQGLQFLIQYYNGEERAKGNILERFSAQQFPDLHSELNLSSLELGDSALYFCASSPQTGYEQYFGPGTRLTVT.